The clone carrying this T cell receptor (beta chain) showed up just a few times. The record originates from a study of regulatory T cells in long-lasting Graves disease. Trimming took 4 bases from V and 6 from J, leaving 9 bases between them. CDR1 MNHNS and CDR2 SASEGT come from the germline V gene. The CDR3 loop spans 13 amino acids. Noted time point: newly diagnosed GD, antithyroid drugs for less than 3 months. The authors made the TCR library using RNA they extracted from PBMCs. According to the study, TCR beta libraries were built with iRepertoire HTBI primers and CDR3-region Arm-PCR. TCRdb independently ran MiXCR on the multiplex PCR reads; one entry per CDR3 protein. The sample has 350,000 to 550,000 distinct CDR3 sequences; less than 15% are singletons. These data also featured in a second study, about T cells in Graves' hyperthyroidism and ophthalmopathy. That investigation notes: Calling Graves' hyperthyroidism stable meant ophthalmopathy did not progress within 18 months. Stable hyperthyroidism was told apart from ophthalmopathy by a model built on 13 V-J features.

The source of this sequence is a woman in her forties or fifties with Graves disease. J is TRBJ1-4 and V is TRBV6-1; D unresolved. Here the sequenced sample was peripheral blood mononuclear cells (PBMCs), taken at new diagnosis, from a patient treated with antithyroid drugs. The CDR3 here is CASSAGRDEKLFF. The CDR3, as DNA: TGTGCCAGCAGTGCGGGGAGGGATGAAAAACTGTTTTTT.